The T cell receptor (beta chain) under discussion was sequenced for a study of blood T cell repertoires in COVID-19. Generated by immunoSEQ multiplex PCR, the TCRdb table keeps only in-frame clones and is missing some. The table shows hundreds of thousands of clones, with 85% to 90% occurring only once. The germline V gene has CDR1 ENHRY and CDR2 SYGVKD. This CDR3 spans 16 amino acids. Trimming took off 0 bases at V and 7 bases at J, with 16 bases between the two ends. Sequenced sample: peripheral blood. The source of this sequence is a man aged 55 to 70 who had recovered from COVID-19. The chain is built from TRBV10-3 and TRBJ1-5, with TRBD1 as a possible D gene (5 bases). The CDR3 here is CAISESTDKGRQPQHF. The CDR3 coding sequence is TGTGCCATCAGTGAGTCGACGGACAAAGGTAGACAGCCCCAGCATTTT.